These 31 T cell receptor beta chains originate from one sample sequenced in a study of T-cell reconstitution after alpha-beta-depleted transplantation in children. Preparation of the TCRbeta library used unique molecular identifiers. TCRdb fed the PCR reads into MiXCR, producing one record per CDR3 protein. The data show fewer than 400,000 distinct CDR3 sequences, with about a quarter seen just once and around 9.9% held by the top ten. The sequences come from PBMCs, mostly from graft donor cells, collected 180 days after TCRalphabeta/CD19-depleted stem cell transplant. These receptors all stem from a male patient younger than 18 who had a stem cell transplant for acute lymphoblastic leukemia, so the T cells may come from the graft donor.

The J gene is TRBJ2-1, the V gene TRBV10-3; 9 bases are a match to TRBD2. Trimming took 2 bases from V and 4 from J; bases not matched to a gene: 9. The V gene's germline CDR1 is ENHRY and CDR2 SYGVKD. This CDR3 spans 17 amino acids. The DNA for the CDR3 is TGTGCCATCAGTGAGCTCCGACTAGCGGTACGGTACAATGAGCAGTTCTTC. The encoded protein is CAISELRLAVRYNEQFF.

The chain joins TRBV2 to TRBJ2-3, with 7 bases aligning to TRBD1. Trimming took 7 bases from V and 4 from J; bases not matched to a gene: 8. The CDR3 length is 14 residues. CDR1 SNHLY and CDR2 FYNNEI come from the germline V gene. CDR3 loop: CASTQGGGSDTQYF. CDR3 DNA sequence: TGTGCCAGCACCCAAGGGGGCGGGTCAGATACGCAGTATTTT.

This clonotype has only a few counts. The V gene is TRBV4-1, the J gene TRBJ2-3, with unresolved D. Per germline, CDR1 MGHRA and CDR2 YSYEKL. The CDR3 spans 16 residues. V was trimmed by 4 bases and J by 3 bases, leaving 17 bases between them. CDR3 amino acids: CASSRIPGSMTDTQYF. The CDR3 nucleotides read TGCGCCAGCAGCCGTATCCCGGGTTCTATGACAGATACGCAGTATTTT.

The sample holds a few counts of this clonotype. CDR3 DNA sequence: TGCGCCAGCAGCTTGGAACTAGCCCGGAAGAACGAGCAGTACTTC. This codes for CASSLELARKNEQYF. The chain joins TRBV5-1 to TRBJ2-7; D perhaps matches TRBD2 (6 bases). This CDR3 comprises 15 residues. Deletions cut 0 bases from V and 5 bases from J, with 15 bases between. Germline-derived CDR1 and CDR2 are SGHRS and YFSETQ.

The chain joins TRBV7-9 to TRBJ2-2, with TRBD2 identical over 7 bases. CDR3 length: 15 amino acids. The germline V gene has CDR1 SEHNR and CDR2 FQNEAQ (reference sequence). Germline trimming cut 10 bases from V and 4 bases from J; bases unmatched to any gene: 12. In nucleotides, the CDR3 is TGTGCCATCGAGACTAGCCTGGGATTCACCGGGGAGCTGTTTTTT. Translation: CAIETSLGFTGELFF.

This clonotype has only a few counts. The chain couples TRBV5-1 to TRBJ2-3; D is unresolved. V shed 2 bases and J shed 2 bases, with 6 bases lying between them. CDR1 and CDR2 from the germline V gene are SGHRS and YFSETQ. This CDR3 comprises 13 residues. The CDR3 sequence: CASSFPFTDTQYF. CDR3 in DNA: TGCGCCAGCAGCTTTCCCTTCACAGATACGCAGTATTTT.

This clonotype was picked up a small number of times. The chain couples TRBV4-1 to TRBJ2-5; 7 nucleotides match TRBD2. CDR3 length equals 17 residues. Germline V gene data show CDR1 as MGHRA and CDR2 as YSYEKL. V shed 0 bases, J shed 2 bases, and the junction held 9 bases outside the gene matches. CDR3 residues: CASSQDPAGMGQETQYF. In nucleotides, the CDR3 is TGCGCCAGCAGCCAAGATCCAGCGGGAATGGGTCAAGAGACCCAGTACTTC.

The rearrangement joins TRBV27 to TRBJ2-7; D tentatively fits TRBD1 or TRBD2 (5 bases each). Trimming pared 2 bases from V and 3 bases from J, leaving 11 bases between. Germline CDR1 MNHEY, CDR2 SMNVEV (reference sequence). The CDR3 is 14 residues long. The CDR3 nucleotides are TGTGCCAGCAGTTTAAGGGGACCCGGCTACGAGCAGTACTTC. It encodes CASSLRGPGYEQYF.

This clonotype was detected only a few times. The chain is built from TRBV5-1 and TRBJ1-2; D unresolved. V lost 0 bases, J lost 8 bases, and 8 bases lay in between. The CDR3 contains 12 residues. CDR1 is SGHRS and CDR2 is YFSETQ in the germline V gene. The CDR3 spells CASSLDLNGYTF. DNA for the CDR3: TGCGCCAGCAGCTTGGACCTAAACGGCTACACCTTC.

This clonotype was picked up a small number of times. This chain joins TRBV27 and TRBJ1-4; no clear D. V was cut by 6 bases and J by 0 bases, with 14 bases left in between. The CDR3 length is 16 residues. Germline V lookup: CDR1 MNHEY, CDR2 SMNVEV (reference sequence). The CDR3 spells CASSRLAVATNEKLFF. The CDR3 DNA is TGTGCCAGCAGCCGCCTGGCGGTTGCAACTAATGAAAAACTGTTTTTT.

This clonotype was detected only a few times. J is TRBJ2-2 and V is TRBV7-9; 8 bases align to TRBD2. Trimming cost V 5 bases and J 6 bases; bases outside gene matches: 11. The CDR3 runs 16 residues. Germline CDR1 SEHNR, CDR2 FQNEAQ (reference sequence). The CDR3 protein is CASSPRAGASPGELFF. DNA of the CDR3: TGTGCCAGCAGCCCCCGAGCGGGGGCATCTCCCGGGGAGCTGTTTTTT.

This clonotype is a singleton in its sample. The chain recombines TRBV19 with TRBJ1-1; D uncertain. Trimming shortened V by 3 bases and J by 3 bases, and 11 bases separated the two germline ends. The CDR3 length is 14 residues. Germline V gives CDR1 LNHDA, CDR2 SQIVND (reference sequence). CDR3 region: CASSIDLTYTEAFF. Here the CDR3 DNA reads TGTGCCAGTAGTATTGATCTTACCTACACTGAAGCTTTCTTT.

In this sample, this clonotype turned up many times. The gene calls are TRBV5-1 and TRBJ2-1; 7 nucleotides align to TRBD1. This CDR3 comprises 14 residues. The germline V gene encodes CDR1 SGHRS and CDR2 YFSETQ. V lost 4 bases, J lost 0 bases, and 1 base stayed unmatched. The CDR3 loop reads CASSAGGSYNEQFF. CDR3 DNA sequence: TGCGCCAGCAGCGCAGGGGGCTCCTACAATGAGCAGTTCTTC.

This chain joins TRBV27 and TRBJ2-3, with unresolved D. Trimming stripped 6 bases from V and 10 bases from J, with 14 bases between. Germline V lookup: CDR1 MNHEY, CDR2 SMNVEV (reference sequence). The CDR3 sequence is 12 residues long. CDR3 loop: CASSPLNRAQYF. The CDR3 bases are TGTGCCAGCAGCCCCCTCAATCGGGCGCAGTATTTT.

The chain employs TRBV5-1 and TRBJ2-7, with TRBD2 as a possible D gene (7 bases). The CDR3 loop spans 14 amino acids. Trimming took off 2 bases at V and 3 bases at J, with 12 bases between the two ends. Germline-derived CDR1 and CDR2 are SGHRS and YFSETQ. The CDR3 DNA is TGCGCCAGCAGCTTACTCGGGGGGCTCTACGAGCAGTACTTC. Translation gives CASSLLGGLYEQYF.

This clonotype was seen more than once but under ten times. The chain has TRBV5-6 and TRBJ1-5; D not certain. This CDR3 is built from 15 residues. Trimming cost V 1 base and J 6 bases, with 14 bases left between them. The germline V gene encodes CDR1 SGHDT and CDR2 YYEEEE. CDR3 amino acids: CASSLTGWVSQPQHF. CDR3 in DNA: TGTGCCAGCAGCTTGACCGGCTGGGTAAGTCAGCCCCAGCATTTT.

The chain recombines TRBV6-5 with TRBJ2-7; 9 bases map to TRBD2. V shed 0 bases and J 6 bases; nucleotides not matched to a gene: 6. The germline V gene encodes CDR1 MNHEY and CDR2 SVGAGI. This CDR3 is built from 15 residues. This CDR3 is CASSYSAGGPGEQYF. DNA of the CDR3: TGTGCCAGCAGTTACTCGGCGGGAGGGCCCGGCGAGCAGTACTTC.

CDR3 residues: CSVTGGLNTEAFF. In DNA form, the CDR3 reads TGCAGCGTGACGGGCGGGTTGAACACTGAAGCTTTCTTT. J is TRBJ1-1 and V is TRBV29-1; no clear D. V shed 6 bases and J shed 0 bases, with 11 bases lying between them. The germline CDR1 and CDR2 sequences are SQVTM and ANQGSEA. This CDR3 spans 13 amino acids.

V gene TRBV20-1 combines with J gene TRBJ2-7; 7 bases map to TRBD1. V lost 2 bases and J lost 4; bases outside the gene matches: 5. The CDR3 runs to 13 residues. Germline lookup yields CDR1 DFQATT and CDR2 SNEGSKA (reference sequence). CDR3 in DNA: TGCAGTGCTAGACCCACAGGGGTATACGAGCAGTACTTC. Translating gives CSARPTGVYEQYF.

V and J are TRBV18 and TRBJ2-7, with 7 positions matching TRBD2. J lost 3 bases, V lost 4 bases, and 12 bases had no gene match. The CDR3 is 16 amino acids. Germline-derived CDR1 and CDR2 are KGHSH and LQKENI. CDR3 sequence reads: CASSLSSGTGNYEQYF. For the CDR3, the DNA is TGTGCCAGCTCACTCTCGAGCGGGACCGGCAACTACGAGCAGTACTTC.

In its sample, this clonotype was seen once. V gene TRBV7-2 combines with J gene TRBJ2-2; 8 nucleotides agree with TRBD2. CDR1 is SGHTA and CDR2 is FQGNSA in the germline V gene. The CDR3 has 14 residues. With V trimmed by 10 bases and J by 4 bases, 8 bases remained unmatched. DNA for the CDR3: TGTGCCACCCTTAGCGGGAAAGTCACCGGGGAGCTGTTTTTT. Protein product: CATLSGKVTGELFF.

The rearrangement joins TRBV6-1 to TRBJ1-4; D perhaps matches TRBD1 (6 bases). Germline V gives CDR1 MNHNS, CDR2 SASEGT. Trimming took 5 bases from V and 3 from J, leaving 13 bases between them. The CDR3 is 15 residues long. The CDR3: CASSPMDSPNEKLFF. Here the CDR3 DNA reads TGTGCCAGCAGTCCAATGGACAGCCCTAATGAAAAACTGTTTTTT.

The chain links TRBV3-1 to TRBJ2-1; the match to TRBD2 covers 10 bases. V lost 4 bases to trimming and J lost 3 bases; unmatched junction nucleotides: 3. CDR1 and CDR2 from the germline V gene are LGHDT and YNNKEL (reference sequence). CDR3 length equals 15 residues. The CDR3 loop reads CASSRGLAVYNEQFF. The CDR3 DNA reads TGTGCCAGCAGCCGTGGACTAGCGGTCTACAATGAGCAGTTCTTC.

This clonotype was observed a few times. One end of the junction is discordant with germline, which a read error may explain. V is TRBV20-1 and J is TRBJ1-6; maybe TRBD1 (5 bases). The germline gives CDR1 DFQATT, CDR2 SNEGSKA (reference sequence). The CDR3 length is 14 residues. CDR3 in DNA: TGCAGTGCTCCGGGACCCTACGGGAGTTCACCCCTCTACTTT. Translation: CSAPGPYGSSPLYF.

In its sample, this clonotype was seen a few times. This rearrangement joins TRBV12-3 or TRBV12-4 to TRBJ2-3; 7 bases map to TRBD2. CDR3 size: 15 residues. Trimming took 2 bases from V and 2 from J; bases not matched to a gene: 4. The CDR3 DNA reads TGTGCCAGCAGTTTAAGCCAGCGGGACACAGATACGCAGTATTTT. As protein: CASSLSQRDTDTQYF.

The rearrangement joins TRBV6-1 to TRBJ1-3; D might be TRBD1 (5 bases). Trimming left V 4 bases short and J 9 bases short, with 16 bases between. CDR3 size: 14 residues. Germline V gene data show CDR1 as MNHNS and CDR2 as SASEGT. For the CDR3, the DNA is TGTGCCAGCAGTGCCGGATCGAGGGGATTCACCATATATTTT. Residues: CASSAGSRGFTIYF.

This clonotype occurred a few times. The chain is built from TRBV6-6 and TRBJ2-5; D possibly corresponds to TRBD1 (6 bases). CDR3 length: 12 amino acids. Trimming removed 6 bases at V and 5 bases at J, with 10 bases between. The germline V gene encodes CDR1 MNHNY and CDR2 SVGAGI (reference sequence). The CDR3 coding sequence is TGTGCCAGCAGCAACAGGGCTGAGACCCAGTACTTC. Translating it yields CASSNRAETQYF.

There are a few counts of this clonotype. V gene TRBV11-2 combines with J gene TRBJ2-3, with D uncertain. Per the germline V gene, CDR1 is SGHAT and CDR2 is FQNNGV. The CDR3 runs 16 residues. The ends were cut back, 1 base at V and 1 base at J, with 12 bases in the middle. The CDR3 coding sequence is TGTGCCAGCAGCTTAGGTTTTCGCTTTGGCACAGATACGCAGTATTTT. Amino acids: CASSLGFRFGTDTQYF. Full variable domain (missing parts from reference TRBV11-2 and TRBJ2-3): EAGVAQSPRYKIIEKRQSVAFWCNPISGHATLYWYQQILGQGPKLLIQFQNNGVVDDSQLPKDRFSAERLKGVDSTLKIQPAKLEDSAVYLCASSLGFRFGTDTQYFGPGTRLTVL.

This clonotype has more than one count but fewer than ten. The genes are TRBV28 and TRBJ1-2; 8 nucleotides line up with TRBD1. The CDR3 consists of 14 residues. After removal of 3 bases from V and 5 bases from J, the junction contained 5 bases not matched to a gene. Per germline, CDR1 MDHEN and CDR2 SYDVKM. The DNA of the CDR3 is TGTGCCAGCAGTTTGGACAGGGCGCTTTATGGCTACACCTTC. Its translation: CASSLDRALYGYTF.

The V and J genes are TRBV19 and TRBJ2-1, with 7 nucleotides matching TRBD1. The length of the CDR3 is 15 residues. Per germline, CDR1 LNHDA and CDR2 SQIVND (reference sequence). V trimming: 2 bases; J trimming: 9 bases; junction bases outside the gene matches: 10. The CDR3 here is CASSIRGQFRTEQFF. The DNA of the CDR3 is TGTGCCAGTAGTATAAGGGGACAGTTCAGGACTGAGCAGTTCTTC.

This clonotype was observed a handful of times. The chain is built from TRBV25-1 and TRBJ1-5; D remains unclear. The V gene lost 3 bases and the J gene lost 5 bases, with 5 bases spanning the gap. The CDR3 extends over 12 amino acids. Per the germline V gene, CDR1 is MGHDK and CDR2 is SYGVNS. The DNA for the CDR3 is TGTGCCAGCAGTGACGGGGATCAGCCCCAGCATTTT. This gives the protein CASSDGDQPQHF.